This TCR beta chain was captured by sequencing in a study of blood T cells in healthy people across ages. The germline V and J ends were trimmed by 5 bases and 3 bases, with 11 bases remaining between them. In germline, CDR1 is MNHNS, CDR2 SASEGT. This CDR3 contains 13 residues. Primers used in a second PCR of about 7 to 12 cycles were a sample-barcoded 5' primer and a J-beta primer mix. Using its own MiXCR run on the 5' RACE reads, TCRdb lists one record per CDR3 protein. The sample consists of 630,000 or so distinct CDR3 sequences, about 32% of them appearing once. Donation came from healthy Caucasian individuals in Russia who were aged about 6 to 95. The table lists this clonotype with many counts. Its antigen is unidentified. Findings and caveats of the study: In these data, TCR beta diversity tracked strongly with naive T cell percentage.

J is TRBJ2-7 and V is TRBV6-1; D unresolved. Sequenced input: blood. The sequence was collected from a woman older than 75 in good health. The CDR3 coding sequence is TGTGCCAGCAGTAACGAGGACGGCTACGAGCAGTACTTC. Protein sequence: CASSNEDGYEQYF.